The clone carrying this TCR beta chain was seen just once. V was shortened by 5 bases and J by 2 bases, with 13 bases between the two germline ends. This CDR3 contains 14 residues. From germline, CDR1 is SGHTS and CDR2 YDEGEE. The data derive from a study of blood T cell repertoires in COVID-19. About the research overall: The United States, Italy and Spain provided the acute and convalescent COVID-19 samples.

Only in-frame clones appear in the TCRdb table, and some are missing; sequencing was by immunoSEQ multiplex PCR. The sample has approximately 76,000 clones; approximately 89% are singletons. The chain carries TRBV5-8 and TRBJ2-5, with D maybe TRBD1 (5 bases). The sample comprised peripheral blood. The TCR comes from a woman aged 80 or over with active or convalescent COVID-19. In DNA form, the CDR3 reads TGTGCCAGCAGTTTCCTAGGGGCACAAGAGACCCAGTACTTC. This sequence encodes CASSFLGAQETQYF.